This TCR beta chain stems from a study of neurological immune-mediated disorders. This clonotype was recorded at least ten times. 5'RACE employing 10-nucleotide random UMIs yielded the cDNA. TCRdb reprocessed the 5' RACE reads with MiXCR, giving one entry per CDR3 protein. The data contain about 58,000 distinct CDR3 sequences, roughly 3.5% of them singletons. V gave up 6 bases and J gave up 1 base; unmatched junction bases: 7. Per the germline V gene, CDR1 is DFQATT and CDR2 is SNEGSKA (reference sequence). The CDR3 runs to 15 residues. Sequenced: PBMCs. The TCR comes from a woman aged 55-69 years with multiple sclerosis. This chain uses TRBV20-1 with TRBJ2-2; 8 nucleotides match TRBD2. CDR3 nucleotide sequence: TGCAGTGCCCTCCCCCTAGCGGGGAACACCGGGGAGCTGTTTTTT. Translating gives CSALPLAGNTGELFF.